This record looks at one T cell receptor beta chain sequence and its context. Its antigen is undetermined. The junction does not match germline at one end; this may be a read error. The data derive from a study of shared clonotypes between healthy human individuals. CD45RO negativity and positive selection for CCR7 defined naive CD8 cells, a population that excluded terminally differentiated effector memory CD45RA+ cells. Study processing details: Filtering differed, since immunoSEQ gave only junction sequences and no quality scores. The protocol was immunoSEQ multiplex PCR, while the TCRdb copy is restricted to in-frame clones and leaves out a portion. That table is the source of V, J and clone size, and D and trimming were worked out from the DNA. The data show about 2.2 million clones, with about 94% seen just once and approximately 1.6% held by the top ten. The CDR3 has 15 residues. The germline CDR1 and CDR2 sequences are SNHLY and FYNNEI.

Study-wide findings and caveats: Naive subsets generally exceeded memory subsets in estimated richness.

The sample taken for sequencing was naive CD8+ T cells from PBMCs. The sequence derives from a young man in good health. Some clones in this sample may be carry-over from other donors' samples. The chain uses TRBV2 and TRBJ2-5, with TRBD1 matching over 8 bases. CDR3 sequence reads: CASREDRGPQETQYF. Here the CDR3 DNA reads TGTGCCAGCAGGGAAGACAGGGGACCTCAAGAGACCCAGTACTTC.